This entry concerns a single TCR beta chain. Its specificity is not known. This sample is drawn from a study of T cell repertoires in cytomegalovirus infection. General study results and limits: Ex vivo responses were dominated by HLA-C-restricted CMV-specific TCR beta clonotypes.

The germline V and J ends were trimmed by 3 bases and 5 bases, with 15 bases remaining between them. The length of the CDR3 is 14 residues. The germline V gene has CDR1 DFQATT and CDR2 SNEGSKA (reference sequence). Each CDR3 protein is one row after TCRdb ran MiXCR on the reads. The sample lists 150,000 to 200,000 distinct CDR3 sequences; roughly a fifth were seen once. This TCR was recovered from a human donor in good health (CMV status not recorded). Some clones in this sample may be carry-over from other donors' samples. The gene calls are TRBV20-1 and TRBJ2-3; TRBD1 is a possible D gene (6 bases). The sequenced material came from PBMCs. As DNA, the CDR3 is TGCAGTGCTAGTGGACAGTCGGGCGAAGATACGCAGTATTTT. Translated: CSASGQSGEDTQYF.